This T cell receptor (beta chain) derives from a study of shared T cell receptors in the human thymus. The ends lost 1 base at V and 4 bases at J; junction bases unmatched: 8. This CDR3 region has 17 residues. The germline V gene encodes CDR1 SGHNT and CDR2 YYREEE (reference sequence). TCRdb keeps only in-frame clones here, not all; method: immunoSEQ multiplex PCR. In the table there are hundreds of thousands of clones, more than 70% of which are singletons. These data also featured in a second study, about human thymus T cells.

Sequenced sample: thymocytes. The chain uses TRBV5-4 and TRBJ2-6; TRBD2 matches 7 bases. This TCR was recovered from a boy younger than two with a congenital heart defect. The CDR3 sequence: CASSLSGTPIGANVLTF. CDR3 in DNA: TGTGCCAGCAGCTTGAGCGGGACTCCCATAGGGGCCAACGTCCTGACTTTC. Filled out from reference TRBV5-4 and TRBJ2-6, the complete variable domain reads ETGVTQSPTHLIKTRGQQVTLRCSSQSGHNTVSWYQQALGQGPQFIFQYYREEENGRGNFPPRFSGLQFPNYSSELNVNALELDDSALYLCASSLSGTPIGANVLTFGAGSRLTVL.